Sequencing of this T cell receptor beta chain was carried out in a study of siplizumab effects on memory and regulatory T cells (dated by TCRdb to between 2019 and 2020). In terms of the full investigation: The study examined how the anti-CD2 antibody siplizumab affects alloreactive T-cell subsets in allogeneic mixed lymphocyte reactions built from human PBMCs.

Overall study outcomes, separate from this receptor: The cumulative frequency of alloreactive sequences that could be traced back to unstimulated CD4+ memory T cells was significantly reduced by siplizumab. Compared with memory T cells, unstimulated naive T cells appeared more diverse, and naive cells seemed to make a substantial contribution to the alloresponse. A naive or memory phenotype could not be assigned to roughly 75-95% of proliferating CD4+ or CD8+ clones. Whether proliferating Tregs from siplizumab cultures actually had suppressive function was not functionally confirmed. Sequences below about 10^-5 frequency were poorly captured, so only a minor fraction of alloreactive clones could be mapped to unstimulated subsets. Among mappable alloreactive CD4+ clones, the Treg-derived fraction averaged about 70% with siplizumab versus 25% to 30% in control reactions.

Preparation of the library involved the immunoSEQ multiplex PCR assay. Around 92,000 TCR templates per sample were assayed by the deep sequencing platform. Genomic DNA extracted from sorted T cells was used for TCRbeta CDR3 sequencing. The authors processed their data as follows. The R programming language was used for the clonal analysis of the TCRbeta CDR3 data. Alloreactive CD4+ and CD8+ clones were defined by comparing unstimulated samples with post-reaction CFSE-low samples. Regulatory or non-regulatory origin was assigned to alloreactive CD4+ clones by matching of sequences to sorted unstimulated Treg and non-Treg repertoires. Here the immuneACCESS table is served through TCRdb, limited to in-frame sequences with V and J called. Missing clones are a known gap in these copies; in checked studies unresolved V genes cover under half, and the rest lacks a known reason. Clonal size and the V and J genes are those of that table, whereas D and trimming came from the DNA. The table for this sample lists about 100,000 clones; over 90% of them were counted only once. The ten largest account for about 1.2% of the sample.

TCRbeta CDR3 sequencing was performed on sorted unstimulated T cells and on proliferating T cells recovered from mixed lymphocyte reactions. Fresh whole blood from roughly nine HLA-typed healthy donors was used as the source from which PBMCs were isolated. To map where alloreactive clones came from, unstimulated CD4+ non-regulatory T cells were FACS-sorted. From cysteine to phenylalanine, the CDR3 is 15 amino acids long. CDR3 DNA only is kept here, 45 bases in frame from base 1. Reading the germline V gene gives CDR1 SNHLY and CDR2 FYNNEI. For this clone: It has no known antigen specificity. Its ends do not fully match the called genes, so a read error is possible.

Sequencing used non-Treg CD4+ T cells sorted from blood. Explained via the paper, the cell subset or site label denotes: FACS-sorted unstimulated CD4+ non-regulatory T cells. This chain is built from TRBV2 and TRBJ1-4, with TRBD1 tentatively as D gene (6 bases match). The sequence was obtained from a human donor in good health. CDR3 region: CASSKAGAPNEKLFF. In nucleotide form, the sequence is TGTGCCAGCAGTAAAGCAGGGGCCCCTAATGAAAAACTGTTTTTT. The variable domain in full, with residues beyond the CDR3 obtained from the reference TRBV2 and TRBJ1-4 genes, is EPEVTQTPSHQVTQMGQEVILRCVPISNHLYFYWYRQILGQKVEFLVSFYNNEISEKSEIFDDQFSVERPDGSNFTLKIRSTKLEDSAMYFCASSKAGAPNEKLFFGSGTQLSVL.